Listed below are T cell receptor beta chains from one sample, sequenced in a study of blood T cell repertoires in COVID-19. Only in-frame clones appear in the TCRdb table, and some are missing; sequencing was by immunoSEQ multiplex PCR. The table has more than 150,000 clones, roughly 84% seen once. Sequencing was carried out using peripheral blood. These receptors came from a woman older than 75 with acute or convalescent COVID-19. The CDR3 runs from the conserved cysteine through the conserved F or W. A D gene is named only where the DNA matches it firmly. The listing skips clone size in some rows; elsewhere it reads once, few, many or a size class.

d_call: TRBD1
j_call: TRBJ2-1
clone_size: .
v_call: TRBV7-2
cdr3_nt: TGTGCCAGCAGCTCCAGACAGGGGGGTGAGCAGTTCTTC
cdr3_aa: CASSSRQGGEQFF

d_call: .
j_call: TRBJ1-4
clone_size: .
v_call: TRBV19
cdr3_nt: TGTGCCAGTAGTATGAGGGAAAGGACGAAACTGTTTTTT
cdr3_aa: CASSMRERTKLFF

d_call: TRBD1
j_call: TRBJ2-5
clone_size: .
v_call: TRBV5-4
cdr3_nt: TGTGCCAGCAGCACTGTGTTAGGGGGACAGAAAGAGACCCAGTACTTC
cdr3_aa: CASSTVLGGQKETQYF

d_call: TRBD1
j_call: TRBJ1-5
clone_size: .
v_call: TRBV12-5
cdr3_nt: TGTGCTAGTGGCACCGGGACAGGGATCAATCAGCCCCAGCATTTT
cdr3_aa: CASGTGTGINQPQHF

d_call: .
j_call: TRBJ2-7
clone_size: .
v_call: TRBV6-5
cdr3_nt: TGTGCCAGCACGGCCAGCGTCTCCTACGAGCAGTACTTC
cdr3_aa: CASTASVSYEQYF

d_call: TRBD1
j_call: TRBJ1-4
clone_size: .
v_call: TRBV5-1
cdr3_nt: TGCGCCAGCAGCTTAACTACAGGGGATGAAAAACTGTTTTTT
cdr3_aa: CASSLTTGDEKLFF

d_call: TRBD1
j_call: TRBJ2-7
clone_size: .
v_call: TRBV3-1/TRBV3-2
cdr3_nt: TGTGCCAGCAGCCGGGGACAGCCTAACGAGCAGTACTTC
cdr3_aa: CASSRGQPNEQYF

d_call: .
j_call: TRBJ2-4
clone_size: .
v_call: TRBV9
cdr3_nt: TGTGCCAGCAGTTTGGGAGGGGGATCCGAGGCCAAAAACATTCAGTACTTC
cdr3_aa: CASSLGGGSEAKNIQYF

d_call: .
j_call: TRBJ1-2
clone_size: .
v_call: TRBV5-4
cdr3_nt: TGTGCCAGCAGCCGCACGGGAGGGGAGGGCTATGGCTACACCTTC
cdr3_aa: CASSRTGGEGYGYTF

d_call: .
j_call: TRBJ1-2
clone_size: .
v_call: TRBV29-1
cdr3_nt: TGCAGCGTTGTCTGGCAGGGGAGACACTATGGCTACACCTTC
cdr3_aa: CSVVWQGRHYGYTF

d_call: .
j_call: TRBJ2-3
clone_size: .
v_call: TRBV9
cdr3_nt: TGTGCCAGCAGCGTAGAGGCGGGAACGCAGTATTTT
cdr3_aa: CASSVEAGTQYF

d_call: .
j_call: TRBJ1-5
clone_size: .
v_call: TRBV27
cdr3_nt: TGTGCCAGCAGTGGTGATGGCAGGGGTAGCAATCAGCCCCAGCATTTT
cdr3_aa: CASSGDGRGSNQPQHF

d_call: TRBD2
j_call: TRBJ2-2
clone_size: .
v_call: TRBV14
cdr3_nt: TGTGCCAGCAGCCAGGGACTAGCGGCCACCGGGGAGCTGTTTTTT
cdr3_aa: CASSQGLAATGELFF

d_call: TRBD1
j_call: TRBJ1-1
clone_size: few
v_call: TRBV7-2
cdr3_nt: TGTGCCAGCAGCTTAGACAGGGGGAACACTGAAGCTTTCTTT
cdr3_aa: CASSLDRGNTEAFF

d_call: .
j_call: TRBJ2-3
clone_size: .
v_call: TRBV18
cdr3_nt: TGTGCCAGCTCACCCGCCGGGCTGGGAGGCGATACGCAGTATTTT
cdr3_aa: CASSPAGLGGDTQYF

d_call: TRBD1
j_call: TRBJ1-4
clone_size: .
v_call: TRBV10-3
cdr3_nt: TGTGCCATCAGTGCGACAGGGGGATCAACTAATGAAAAACTGTTTTTT
cdr3_aa: CAISATGGSTNEKLFF

d_call: TRBD1
j_call: TRBJ1-2
clone_size: .
v_call: TRBV14
cdr3_nt: TGTGCCAGCAGCCAAGAACAGGGGAACTATGGCTACACCTTC
cdr3_aa: CASSQEQGNYGYTF

d_call: TRBD2
j_call: TRBJ2-7
clone_size: .
v_call: TRBV6-5
cdr3_nt: TGTGCCAGCACCTTCGGACTAGCGATGTCCTACGAGCAGTACTTC
cdr3_aa: CASTFGLAMSYEQYF

d_call: .
j_call: TRBJ2-7
clone_size: .
v_call: TRBV15
cdr3_nt: TGTGCCACCAGCAGAGATTGGAACCTTGAGGCCTACGAGCAGTACTTC
cdr3_aa: CATSRDWNLEAYEQYF

d_call: TRBD1
j_call: TRBJ1-2
clone_size: .
v_call: TRBV5-1
cdr3_nt: TGCGCCAGCAGCTTGGAGGGACAGGAACAAGGCTACACCTTC
cdr3_aa: CASSLEGQEQGYTF

d_call: TRBD1
j_call: TRBJ1-1
clone_size: .
v_call: TRBV9
cdr3_nt: TGTGCCAGCAGCGTAGGGACAGGGCCTATGAACACTGAAGCTTTCTTT
cdr3_aa: CASSVGTGPMNTEAFF

d_call: TRBD2
j_call: TRBJ2-1
clone_size: .
v_call: TRBV3-1/TRBV3-2
cdr3_nt: TGTGCCAGCAGCCAAGTCGGCGGGAGGGCCCGGGAGCAGTTCTTC
cdr3_aa: CASSQVGGRAREQFF

d_call: .
j_call: TRBJ2-7
clone_size: .
v_call: TRBV5-1
cdr3_nt: TGCGCCAGCAGCTTGTTTCCCGGGCAGGGGCCCTACGAGCAGTACTTC
cdr3_aa: CASSLFPGQGPYEQYF

d_call: TRBD1
j_call: TRBJ1-2
clone_size: .
v_call: TRBV5-4
cdr3_nt: TGTGCCAGCAGCTTGCAGGGGGTTGGCTACACCTTC
cdr3_aa: CASSLQGVGYTF

d_call: TRBD1
j_call: TRBJ1-1
clone_size: .
v_call: TRBV19
cdr3_nt: TGTGCCAGTAGGGCTCAGACAGGGGCGAACACTGAAGCTTTCTTT
cdr3_aa: CASRAQTGANTEAFF

d_call: .
j_call: TRBJ2-4
clone_size: .
v_call: TRBV6-1
cdr3_nt: TGTGCCAGCAGTGCAAGACTTTTACTAGCCAAAAACATTCAGTACTTC
cdr3_aa: CASSARLLLAKNIQYF

d_call: .
j_call: TRBJ1-2
clone_size: .
v_call: TRBV10-3
cdr3_nt: TGTGCCATCACGGAGGGCAGTGGATATGGCTACACCTTC
cdr3_aa: CAITEGSGYGYTF

d_call: TRBD2
j_call: TRBJ2-1
clone_size: once
v_call: TRBV4-2
cdr3_nt: TGTGCCAGCAGCCCCTGGACTAGCGGGGGGGCCTCCTACAATGAGCAGTTCTTC
cdr3_aa: CASSPWTSGGASYNEQFF

d_call: TRBD1
j_call: TRBJ2-2
clone_size: .
v_call: TRBV15
cdr3_nt: TGTGCCACCAGCCTTTGGCAGGGGGTGGCGAACACCGGGGAGCTGTTTTTT
cdr3_aa: CATSLWQGVANTGELFF

d_call: .
j_call: TRBJ1-4
clone_size: .
v_call: TRBV9
cdr3_nt: TGTGCCAGCAGCGTAGGGGCCAGTTCAACTAATGAAAAACTGTTTTTT
cdr3_aa: CASSVGASSTNEKLFF

d_call: TRBD2
j_call: TRBJ2-1
clone_size: .
v_call: TRBV5-1
cdr3_nt: TGCGCCAGCAGCTGGACTAGCGGGAGTTCGCATGAGCAGTTCTTC
cdr3_aa: CASSWTSGSSHEQFF

d_call: .
j_call: TRBJ1-1
clone_size: .
v_call: TRBV6-5
cdr3_nt: TGTGCCAGTACTGCGCTCGGGGTGACTGAAGCTTTCTTT
cdr3_aa: CASTALGVTEAFF

d_call: TRBD2
j_call: TRBJ2-7
clone_size: .
v_call: TRBV19
cdr3_nt: TGTGCCAGTAGTATCAGCGGGGAGTCCTACGAGCAGTACTTC
cdr3_aa: CASSISGESYEQYF

d_call: .
j_call: TRBJ1-2
clone_size: .
v_call: TRBV30
cdr3_nt: TGTGCCTGGAGTTCCGGGACATATATTTATGGCTACACCTTC
cdr3_aa: CAWSSGTYIYGYTF

d_call: TRBD2
j_call: TRBJ2-3
clone_size: .
v_call: TRBV6-6
cdr3_nt: TGTGCCAGCAGTTACCACCTAAGCGGGGTCACAGATACGCAGTATTTT
cdr3_aa: CASSYHLSGVTDTQYF

d_call: TRBD2
j_call: TRBJ2-7
clone_size: .
v_call: TRBV11-2
cdr3_nt: TGTGCCAGCAGCTTACTGGCGGGAGGGCCAATCCACGAGCAGTACTTC
cdr3_aa: CASSLLAGGPIHEQYF

d_call: .
j_call: TRBJ2-5
clone_size: .
v_call: TRBV7-2
cdr3_nt: TGTGCCAGCAGCTTAGGAGTCAGAGAGGGGACCCAGTACTTC
cdr3_aa: CASSLGVREGTQYF

d_call: TRBD1
j_call: TRBJ1-2
clone_size: .
v_call: TRBV5-4
cdr3_nt: TGTGCCAGCAGCCCCCCCACAGGGGGTGTCGATGGCTACACCTTC
cdr3_aa: CASSPPTGGVDGYTF

d_call: TRBD1
j_call: TRBJ2-3
clone_size: .
v_call: TRBV4-1
cdr3_nt: TGCGCCAGCAGCTCGGGACAGTTCGTGTATACGCAGTATTTT
cdr3_aa: CASSSGQFVYTQYF

d_call: TRBD2
j_call: TRBJ2-3
clone_size: .
v_call: TRBV25-1
cdr3_nt: TGTGCCAGCCAGGGACCGGGACTAGATACAGATACGCAGTATTTT
cdr3_aa: CASQGPGLDTDTQYF

d_call: .
j_call: TRBJ2-7
clone_size: .
v_call: TRBV14
cdr3_nt: TGTGCCGAGGTCACAGGGTTCCACGAGCAGTACTTC
cdr3_aa: CAEVTGFHEQYF

d_call: .
j_call: TRBJ2-6
clone_size: once
v_call: TRBV19
cdr3_nt: TGTGCCAGCACAGGTTTCTCTGGGGCCAACGTCCTGACTTTC
cdr3_aa: CASTGFSGANVLTF

d_call: .
j_call: TRBJ2-7
clone_size: .
v_call: TRBV18
cdr3_nt: TGTGCCAGCTCACCAGAGGGCGGCGGGACCGGCTACGAGCAGTACTTC
cdr3_aa: CASSPEGGGTGYEQYF

d_call: TRBD2
j_call: TRBJ2-7
clone_size: .
v_call: TRBV5-4
cdr3_nt: TGTGCCAGCAGGGGGGGTAGCGGGAGGAGCGAGCAGTACTTC
cdr3_aa: CASRGGSGRSEQYF

d_call: TRBD1
j_call: TRBJ2-1
clone_size: .
v_call: TRBV6-1
cdr3_nt: TGTGCCAGCAGTGACCTGCAGGGGGCGTCTGTCAACAATGAGCAGTTCTTC
cdr3_aa: CASSDLQGASVNNEQFF

d_call: .
j_call: TRBJ1-4
clone_size: .
v_call: TRBV7-8
cdr3_nt: TGTGCCAGCAGCCATGGAGGGATCGGGGGGTTGGGCGAAAAACTGTTTTTT
cdr3_aa: CASSHGGIGGLGEKLFF

d_call: .
j_call: TRBJ2-7
clone_size: .
v_call: TRBV30
cdr3_nt: TGTGCCTGGAGCCTCCGCCCCAGCGAGCAGTACTTC
cdr3_aa: CAWSLRPSEQYF

d_call: .
j_call: TRBJ1-1
clone_size: .
v_call: TRBV4-3
cdr3_nt: TGCGCCAGCAGCCAAGATTTGGGCCATGGCGCTTTCTTT
cdr3_aa: CASSQDLGHGAFF

d_call: .
j_call: TRBJ1-1
clone_size: .
v_call: TRBV5-1
cdr3_nt: TGCGCCAGCAGCCTAGACCCGAACACTGAAGCTTTCTTT
cdr3_aa: CASSLDPNTEAFF

d_call: TRBD2
j_call: TRBJ2-5
clone_size: .
v_call: TRBV2
cdr3_nt: TGTGCCAGCAGTCCGATCGGCGGGAGATCAGAGACCCAGTACTTC
cdr3_aa: CASSPIGGRSETQYF

d_call: TRBD2
j_call: TRBJ2-3
clone_size: .
v_call: TRBV6-5
cdr3_nt: TGTGCCAGCAGCCTTGGACTAGGGGGCACAGATACGCAGTATTTT
cdr3_aa: CASSLGLGGTDTQYF

d_call: TRBD2
j_call: TRBJ2-3
clone_size: .
v_call: TRBV27
cdr3_nt: TGTGCCAGCAGTTTCATCCGCGGGAGGACAGATACGCAGTATTTT
cdr3_aa: CASSFIRGRTDTQYF

d_call: TRBD2
j_call: TRBJ2-5
clone_size: .
v_call: TRBV2
cdr3_nt: TGTGCCAGCATTCTAGCGGTCCCCCAAGAGACCCAGTACTTC
cdr3_aa: CASILAVPQETQYF